The sequence of this TCR beta chain was determined in a study of OX40 agonist ivuxolimab in advanced cancers. Study details: The treatment was a fully human IgG2 OX40 agonist, ivuxolimab. Each dose-escalation patient presented with hepatocellular carcinoma, melanoma, renal cell or head and neck cancer. Among those treated, three patients had partial responses, one with hepatocellular carcinoma and two with cutaneous melanoma.

TCRdb's copy holds only in-frame clones and misses some; the assay was immunoSEQ multiplex PCR. The data contain 74,000 or so clones, roughly 81% of them seen just once; the ten biggest clones take up under 2.5%. The TCR was taken from an adult with an advanced solid tumor such as melanoma, head and neck, liver or kidney cancer. The specimen comprised CD4+ or CD8+ T cells sorted from blood, sampled in a trial of the OX40 agonist ivuxolimab.

This chain's CDR3 is CASSGTGGLSYNEQFF. Written as DNA, the CDR3 is TGCGCCAGCAGCGGGACAGGGGGCTTATCCTACAATGAGCAGTTCTTC. The chain uses TRBV5-1 and TRBJ2-1, with TRBD1 matching 12 bases. The CDR3 totals 16 residues. The germline V gene encodes CDR1 SGHRS and CDR2 YFSETQ. V shed 4 bases, J shed 1 base, and the junction held 3 bases outside the gene matches.